Sequencing of this T cell receptor (beta chain) was carried out in a study of shared clonotypes between healthy human individuals (dated by TCRdb to 2018 to 2020). Context from the whole study: The cohort included three men and a couple of women between 18 and 49 years of age. For each donor, three plates each were used for CD4 naive and CD4 memory, two plates were used for CD8 naive, and one plate was used for CD8 memory. To estimate repertoire size and how much clonotypes are shared between individuals, the study performed deep sequencing of blood TCR repertoires from five healthy adults. To increase sequencing depth and limit assay-specific biases, TCR repertoire library preparation and sequencing were carried out by different laboratories using diverse techniques. Per donor, leukapheresis produced somewhere between about 0.8 and 9.5 billion PBMCs. Overall results and qualifications from the work: Compared with non-shared clonotypes, clonotypes shared by all four sorted-subset donors had higher generation probabilities. Larger estimated clonotype richness was generally found for naive subsets than for memory subsets. Rarefaction of sorted-subset datasets indicated incomplete sequencing despite the large sequencing depth. Pairwise subsampling led to the expectation that sequencing depth would affect the degree of clonotype sharing among donors. About 5% of naive CD4, 3.5% of naive CD8, 2.3% of memory CD4, and less than 0.45% of memory CD8 clonotypes were shared across a few donors. Sampling was restricted to blood, and TCR repertoires in tissues likely differ from the TCR repertoires found in blood. Because the study included only a small number of donors, the genetic and exposure-history diversity represented was limited.

V lost 6 bases and J lost 0 bases, and the count of bases not matched to a germline gene is 8. Reading from cysteine to phenylalanine, the CDR3 counts 15 amino acids. The entry retains the CDR3 DNA only, 45 bases that are in frame from base 1. CDR1 and CDR2 are read off the germline V gene (reference sequence) as SGHAT and FQDESV. The donors were healthy, HIV-negative adults who had no recently reported acute infections or vaccinations. Every donor was a Caucasian adult residing in Nashville, Tennessee, USA. CD4+ T cells were enriched by magnetic negative selection, after which naive cells were positively selected on CD45RA and the negative fraction was taken as the memory subset. Blood was collected by leukapheresis, and PBMCs were isolated by Ficoll-Histopaque density gradient centrifugation and then cryopreserved in liquid nitrogen vapor phase. Purity and quantity of every magnetically sorted T cell population were checked by analytical flow cytometry. Each sorted fraction had its genomic DNA isolated and then quantified by UV absorbance on a Nanodrop 2000c.

With regard to this clone: Its antigen remains undetermined. Base-call qualities are not available, and no considerably larger clone is one nucleotide away.

Using the deep immunoSEQ assay, TCR CDR3 regions were amplified from genomic DNA by multiplex PCR. For each cell subset, the extracted genomic DNA was distributed evenly across all wells of several immunoSEQ 96-well plates, and each plate served as one replicate. For sorted subsets, each replicate PCR was loaded with 200 to 250 ng genomic DNA, equivalent to 25,000 to 35,000 T cell genomes. The purified libraries were quantified using a Qubit 3.0 fluorometer, sized with a Bioanalyzer 2100, and then quantified again using the KAPA Library Quantification kit. A separate single-read 150-cycle Illumina NextSeq 550 flow cell was used to sequence each immunoSEQ 96-well plate. The source study handled its data this way. Because the immunoSEQ output included only junctional sequences and no quality scores, the filtering could not be the same as the filtering used for full-length reads. To assign V/J genes and CDR3, sequences were annotated using PyIR, a Python wrapper for IgBLAST v1.9, with IMGT germline references. Reads were removed for weak V/J assignments (E-value above 1e-6), missing CDR3, stop codons, out-of-frame junctions, or ambiguous translated residues. V3J clonotypes were defined by identical inferred V gene, J gene, and CDR3 amino acid sequence. The percentage overlap between two repertoires was calculated by dividing the number of shared unique clonotypes by the size of the smaller repertoire. Richness of each repertoire was evaluated using RTK rarefaction, the Chao1 estimator, and Recon v2.1 estimates of unobserved clonotypes. Generation probabilities for all TCRbeta clonotypes obtained by the gDNA method from a few donors were computed using OLGA. Entries here come from immuneACCESS through TCRdb and include only in-frame sequences with V and J called. Some clones fail to appear in such tables; in the studies checked, an unresolved V gene covers under half of the shortfall, and the cause of the remainder is unknown. V and J calls and clone size are as listed in that table; D and trimming were resolved from the DNA. The sample table holds roughly 1,000,000 clones, of which more than 75% were seen once. More than 0.5% of the sample is taken by the ten largest.

The clonotype was recovered from a young man in good health. Some clones in this sample may be carry-over from other donors' samples. The sequenced sample consisted of memory CD4+ T cells from PBMCs. According to the study, the label for this sample's cell subset or site signals: CD45RA-negative fraction. The receptor chain draws on TRBV11-1 and TRBJ2-7, and 7 junctional nucleotides match TRBD1. The DNA is TGTGCCAGCAGTTTTGGACAGGTCTTCTCCTACGAGCAGTACTTC. This translates into CASSFGQVFSYEQYF.